Listed here are 19 T cell receptor beta chains from one sample, sequenced in a study of T cells in Graves' hyperthyroidism and ophthalmopathy. Researchers took RNA transcripts and amplified the TCR beta CDR3 regions from them. First-round RT-PCR with HTBI primers amplified the TCR CDR3 region. TCRdb reprocessed the multiplex PCR reads via MiXCR and lists one record per CDR3 protein. The data contain 350,000 or so distinct CDR3 sequences, over 15% of them singletons. The source material was blood. The receptors derive from a woman aged 40 to 55 with Graves' ophthalmopathy.

This clonotype was counted at least ten times. CDR3 sequence: CASRDRVRVQPQHF. The CDR3 bases are TGTGCCAGCAGAGACAGGGTACGCGTTCAGCCCCAGCATTTT. The chain couples TRBV6-2 or TRBV6-3 to TRBJ1-5; 7 bases are shared with TRBD1. The CDR3 sequence is 14 residues long. Trimming took 6 bases from V and 6 from J; bases not matched to a gene: 8. The germline CDR1 and CDR2 sequences are MNHEY and SVGEGT.

A single count supports this clonotype. V is TRBV12-3 or TRBV12-4 and J is TRBJ2-5, with TRBD1 matching 12 bases. CDR3 length: 15 residues. V was clipped by 5 bases and J by 5 bases; unmatched bases: 6. The CDR3, as DNA: TGTGCCAGCAGTGGGGACAGGGGGCATTGGGAGACCCAGTACTTC. The encoded protein is CASSGDRGHWETQYF.

The chain joins TRBV5-5 to TRBJ2-5; 10 bases are shared with TRBD2. V lost 3 bases and J lost 5; bases outside the gene matches: 7. Per germline, CDR1 SGHKS and CDR2 YYEKEE (reference sequence). CDR3 length equals 15 residues. The CDR3 spells CASSSSSGRGETQYF. CDR3 in DNA: TGTGCCAGCAGCTCCTCTAGCGGGAGAGGGGAGACCCAGTACTTC.

The chain carries TRBV12-3 or TRBV12-4 and TRBJ2-3; 10 nucleotides match TRBD1. The J call may be mistaken, given a closer DNA end match to TRBJ1-5. This CDR3 contains 17 residues. CDR3 DNA: TGTGCCAGCAGTCCGCAACTCGGGACAGGGGCTACAGATACGCAGCATTTT. Residues: CASSPQLGTGATDTQHF.

This clonotype has at least ten counts. This sequence joins TRBV27 and TRBJ1-2; D is possibly TRBD1 (5 bases). There are 15 residues in the CDR3. Trimming removed 5 bases at V and 10 bases at J, with 23 bases between. Germline V gene data show CDR1 as MNHEY and CDR2 as SMNVEV (reference sequence). CDR3 region: CASSPTTTAPLAYTF. CDR3 DNA: TGTGCCAGCAGTCCAACAACGACAGCGCCGCTGGCCTACACCTTC.

The chain combines TRBV30 with TRBJ2-7; D remains ambiguous. V was pared by 3 bases and J by 3 bases, with 9 bases between. The germline V gene has CDR1 GTSNPN and CDR2 SVGIG (reference sequence). This CDR3 is 12 amino acids long. The CDR3 spells CAWRPENYEQYF. CDR3 bases: TGTGCCTGGAGGCCCGAAAACTACGAGCAGTACTTC.

The gene calls are TRBV12-5 and TRBJ1-5; TRBD1 aligns across 11 bases. CDR1 is LGHNT and CDR2 is FRNRAP in the germline V gene. Germline trimming cut 5 bases from V and 5 bases from J; bases unmatched to any gene: 8. There are 16 residues in the CDR3. The CDR3 spells CASGTPGQGVYQPQHF. The CDR3 coding sequence is TGTGCTAGTGGTACCCCGGGACAGGGGGTTTATCAGCCCCAGCATTTT.

This clonotype was seen ten or more times. This chain joins TRBV12-3 or TRBV12-4 and TRBJ2-2; no definite D call. The CDR3 is made up of 13 amino acids. The V end lost 5 bases, the J end lost 2 bases, and 6 bases lay between the germline ends. CDR3 coding DNA: TGTGCCAGCAGTCGCATTAACACCGGGGAGCTGTTTTTT. This sequence encodes CASSRINTGELFF.

This sequence joins TRBV12-3 or TRBV12-4 and TRBJ2-7; D possibly corresponds to TRBD1 (6 bases). This CDR3 spans 15 amino acids. V shed 6 bases and J shed 4 bases, with 19 bases lying between them. The CDR3 reads CASSSSGQNRYEQYF. As DNA, the CDR3 is TGTGCCAGCAGCTCCTCCGGACAGAACCGGTACGAGCAGTACTTC.

This clonotype has a handful of counts. The chain couples TRBV2 to TRBJ1-2; TRBD1 aligns across 7 bases. V lost 10 bases to trimming and J lost 8 bases; unmatched junction nucleotides: 19. This CDR3 region has 15 residues. Germline V CDR1 and CDR2: SNHLY, FYNNEI. CDR3 nucleotides: TGTGCCACTCAACTAGCTGGAACAGGGGTTGAAGGCTACACCTTC. Protein sequence: CATQLAGTGVEGYTF.

The chain recombines TRBV6-1 with TRBJ2-5, with 10 bases identical to TRBD1. The length of the CDR3 is 17 residues. Losses at the gene ends were 5 bases for V and 4 bases for J; bases not matched to a gene: 13. Germline V gives CDR1 MNHNS, CDR2 SASEGT. CDR3 coding DNA: TGTGCCAGCAGTAAGACAGGGGGCTTTACGGAGCGAGAGACCCAGTACTTC. This encodes CASSKTGGFTERETQYF.

To note about this clonotype: A much larger clone differs by one base, so this may be a read error. J is TRBJ1-2 and V is TRBV11-2; unclear D gene. Trimming stripped 4 bases from V and 6 bases from J, with 15 bases between. This CDR3 spans 14 amino acids. Germline CDR1 is SGHAT and CDR2 is FQNNGV. CDR3 sequence: CASSSIGRADGYTF. The CDR3 coding sequence is TGTGCCAGCAGCTCAATCGGCAGAGCAGATGGCTACACCTTC.

This clonotype was observed at least ten times. The gene calls are TRBV6-1 and TRBJ2-5, with D tentatively TRBD1 (6 bases). Germline V gene sequence: CDR1 MNHNS, CDR2 SASEGT. V lost 0 bases, J lost 5 bases, and 13 bases lay in between. The CDR3 runs 15 residues. The CDR3 here is CASSEADRPRETQYF. Written as DNA, the CDR3 is TGTGCCAGCAGTGAAGCAGACAGGCCCAGGGAGACCCAGTACTTC.

Ten or more counts support this clonotype. This chain uses TRBV19 with TRBJ1-2; no firm D call. The CDR3 is 13 residues long. The V end was cut by 5 bases, the J end by 5 bases, with 12 bases between. CDR1 is LNHDA, CDR2 SQIVND, per germline (reference sequence). CDR3 nucleotides: TGTGCCAGTAGTCCGGGTATTCGGTATGGCTACACCTTC. As protein: CASSPGIRYGYTF. Drawing the rest from reference TRBV19 and TRBJ1-2, the complete variable domain is DGGITQSPKYLFRKEGQNVTLSCEQNLNHDAMYWYRQDPGQGLRLIYYSQIVNDFQKGDIAEGYSVSREKKESFPLTVTSAQKNPTAFYLCASSPGIRYGYTFGSGTRLTVV.

This clonotype came up a few times. The V gene is TRBV3-1, the J gene TRBJ2-1; 9 bases match TRBD1. Germline CDR1 is LGHDT and CDR2 is YNNKEL (reference sequence). The CDR3 covers 14 residues. After removal of 5 bases from V and 6 bases from J, the junction contained 5 bases not matched to a gene. CDR3 nucleotides: TGTGCCAGCAGCTCCGGGACAGGGACCAATGAGCAGTTCTTC. The encoded protein is CASSSGTGTNEQFF.

This clonotype showed up just a few times. J is TRBJ1-1 and V is TRBV30; D ambiguous. Germline V gene data show CDR1 as GTSNPN and CDR2 as SVGIG (reference sequence). Trimming removed 6 bases from V and 3 bases from J, with 17 bases in between. CDR3 length: 14 residues. In DNA form, the CDR3 reads TGTGCCTGCGGGAGTTACCCGATGGACACTGAAGCTTTCTTT. The encoded protein is CACGSYPMDTEAFF.

This clonotype was recorded a few times. The DNA for the CDR3 is TGTGCCAGCAGCTTGACCGCGGCATACACTGAAGCTTTCTTT. Translating it yields CASSLTAAYTEAFF. The gene calls are TRBV7-2 and TRBJ1-1, with unresolved D. V was cut by 3 bases and J by 3 bases, with 11 bases left in between. CDR1 is SGHTA, CDR2 FQGNSA, per germline. CDR3 length: 14 residues.

The rearrangement joins TRBV11-2 to TRBJ2-7; D gene ambiguous. Trimming left V 4 bases short and J 1 base short, with 17 bases between. CDR1 and CDR2 from the germline V gene are SGHAT and FQNNGV. The CDR3 extends over 16 amino acids. CDR3 sequence: CASSSWSAARSYEQYF. CDR3 in DNA: TGTGCCAGCAGCTCTTGGTCCGCAGCGCGATCCTACGAGCAGTACTTC.

The chain links TRBV19 to TRBJ1-1; D gene uncertain. Germline CDR1 reads LNHDA; CDR2 reads SQIVND (reference sequence). V lost 1 base and J lost 10, with 10 bases in between. The CDR3 extends over 12 amino acids. CDR3 DNA: TGTGCCAGTAGTATAGCCGCGTCCGGAGCTTTCTTT. Translated: CASSIAASGAFF.